This TCR beta chain stems from a study of blood T cell repertoires in COVID-19. Looking at the study overall: Samples of COVID-19 (acute and convalescent) were obtained from the United States, Italy and Spain. From T cells, B-cell-depleted T cells, or PBMCs came the material, which was cDNA or gDNA.

Per the original data handling: Reference gene primer amplification gave estimated nucleated cell counts. Sequenced by immunoSEQ multiplex PCR; TCRdb stores in-frame clones only, minus some. The DNA gave D and trimming, while V, J and clone size come from that table. The sample lists 130,000 to 150,000 clones, around nine tenths occurring once. This sequence originates from a human donor in a cohort sampled during active COVID-19. Sequencing was carried out using peripheral blood.

The CDR3 nucleotides are TGCGCCAGCAGCCAAGTGAGGGCGGGATGGACTGAAGCTTTCTTT. It yields the protein CASSQVRAGWTEAFF. This chain uses TRBV4-1 with TRBJ1-1; no definite D call. Trimming cost V 1 base and J 5 bases, with 14 bases left between them. Germline V gives CDR1 MGHRA, CDR2 YSYEKL. This CDR3 contains 15 residues.